These T cell receptor beta chains were read from a single sample in a study of CD8 T cells in Susac syndrome. MiXCR, run by TCRdb on the immunoSEQ multiplex PCR reads, gives a single entry per CDR3 protein. The sample shows about 150,000 distinct CDR3 sequences, around 95% of them seen only once. The source material was CD8+ T cells from PBMCs. The source of these receptors is a human donor with multiple sclerosis. The conserved cysteine and the conserved F or W are not part of the CDR3 here. The D gene is left open where the match is weak.

CDR3aa: ASSLDPTTNQETQY
v_gene: TRBV13
d_gene: NA
len: 14

CDR3aa: ASSVASSGAFSYEQY
v_gene: TRBV9
d_gene: TRBD2
len: 15

CDR3aa: ATSSLVTSYNEQF
v_gene: TRBV27
d_gene: NA
len: 13

CDR3aa: ASRGTGENTGELF
v_gene: TRBV3-1
d_gene: TRBD1
len: 13

CDR3aa: ASSPSFGSSGNTIY
v_gene: TRBV27
d_gene: NA
len: 14

CDR3aa: AWRNLQGIVGEAF
v_gene: TRBV30
d_gene: NA
len: 13

CDR3aa: AWSVHSGGEQF
v_gene: TRBV30
d_gene: TRBD2
len: 11

CDR3aa: ADRGTLSYEQY
v_gene: TRBV2
d_gene: NA
len: 11

CDR3aa: ASSQDEADIWYGYT
v_gene: TRBV3-1
d_gene: NA
len: 14

CDR3aa: AGRGSTNSPLH
v_gene: TRBV7-9
d_gene: NA
len: 11

CDR3aa: ASSKSNYGYT
v_gene: TRBV6-5
d_gene: NA
len: 10

CDR3aa: SVEGTGQETQY
v_gene: TRBV29-1
d_gene: TRBD1
len: 11

CDR3aa: ASSPLRRRQLDTQY
v_gene: TRBV7-2
d_gene: NA
len: 14

CDR3aa: SARGGQGVQY
v_gene: TRBV20-1
d_gene: TRBD1
len: 10

CDR3aa: ASSETGQVEQY
v_gene: TRBV6-1
d_gene: TRBD1
len: 11

CDR3aa: ASSSAGQATNEQF
v_gene: TRBV6-5
d_gene: TRBD1
len: 13

CDR3aa: SGVWEDSSTDTQY
v_gene: TRBV29-1
d_gene: NA
len: 13

CDR3aa: ASREFQGDEFNYGYT
v_gene: TRBV2
d_gene: NA
len: 15

CDR3aa: ASSIEESADIQY
v_gene: TRBV19
d_gene: NA
len: 12

CDR3aa: ASSVGIYNEQF
v_gene: TRBV9
d_gene: NA
len: 11

CDR3aa: ASSLASSGDEQF
v_gene: TRBV7-9
d_gene: NA
len: 12

CDR3aa: ASSPDHGGSIGETQY
v_gene: TRBV7-9
d_gene: NA
len: 15

CDR3aa: ASSPGTGASPLH
v_gene: TRBV12-3/TRBV12-4
d_gene: TRBD1
len: 12

CDR3aa: ASSLDAYNEQF
v_gene: TRBV19
d_gene: NA
len: 11

CDR3aa: ASSPHVDEQY
v_gene: TRBV12-3/TRBV12-4
d_gene: NA
len: 10

CDR3aa: SVALGRLNTEAF
v_gene: TRBV29-1
d_gene: NA
len: 12